One and the same sample provided the 11 T cell receptor beta chains below, sequenced in a study of cytomegalovirus exposure and HLA in healthy donors. PCR was performed using 60 Vbeta and 13 Jbeta primers. Repertoires were generated with immunoSEQ multiplex PCR, while TCRdb's copy carries only in-frame clones and drops some. The data show around 150,000 clones, roughly 83% seen once. The sequenced sample consisted of PBMCs. These receptors were collected from a man in his forties in good health and CMV-seropositive.

This clone was detected once. This sequence joins TRBV5-1 and TRBJ2-7; the D gene is possibly TRBD2 (5 bases). The CDR3 has 15 amino acids. The germline V gene has CDR1 SGHRS and CDR2 YFSETQ. With 4 bases removed from V and 3 bases from J, the gap between germline ends came to 17 bases. This CDR3 reads CASSLGSGSNYEQYF. The DNA for the CDR3 is TGCGCCAGCAGCCTGGGTTCGGGATCAAACTACGAGCAGTACTTC.

This chain links TRBV19 with TRBJ2-5, with 14 bases aligning to TRBD2. The junction had 7 bases not matched to a gene; V was cut back by 5 bases and J by 5 bases. Germline V gene sequence: CDR1 LNHDA, CDR2 SQIVND (reference sequence). The CDR3 is made up of 16 amino acids. CDR3 sequence reads: CASSRGTSGSKETQYF. The CDR3, as DNA: TGTGCCAGTAGTCGAGGGACTAGCGGGAGTAAGGAGACCCAGTACTTC.

The chain couples TRBV11-2 to TRBJ2-5, with D unclear. Trimming pared 1 base from V and 5 bases from J, leaving 5 bases between. Germline loops: CDR1 SGHAT, CDR2 FQNNGV. CDR3 length: 12 amino acids. CDR3 region: CASSLVEETQYF. Written as DNA, the CDR3 is TGTGCCAGCAGCTTAGTGGAGGAGACCCAGTACTTC.

V is TRBV5-4 and J is TRBJ2-2; D unresolved. The CDR3 loop spans 12 amino acids. Looked up from germline, CDR1 is SGHNT and CDR2 is YYREEE (reference sequence). V shed 4 bases and J shed 8 bases, with 9 bases lying between them. The CDR3 here is CASSPLVGELFF. CDR3 coding DNA: TGTGCCAGCAGCCCTCTTGTTGGGGAGCTGTTTTTT.

V and J are TRBV23-1 and TRBJ2-5; 8 bases match TRBD2. Being an ORF, TRBV23-1 has a function that is uncertain. The CDR3 contains 19 residues. Trimming took 3 bases from V and 2 from J; bases not matched to a gene: 17. The CDR3 DNA follows: TGCGCCAGCAGTCATCCGCGGGGGGAACCACAGGAAAAGCAAGAGACCCAGTACTTC. Translated: CASSHPRGEPQEKQETQYF.

The J gene is TRBJ1-2, the V gene TRBV9, with 10 bases aligning to TRBD1. Trimming took 0 bases from V and 8 from J; bases not matched to a gene: 10. Germline V gives CDR1 SGDLS, CDR2 YYNGEE. The CDR3 is made up of 16 amino acids. CDR3 DNA: TGTGCCAGCAGCGTAGCGGGACAGGGGCTACTTGGGGGCTACACCTTC. Its translation is CASSVAGQGLLGGYTF. The full variable domain, rest sourced from reference TRBV9 and TRBJ1-2, is DSGVTQTPKHLITATGQRVTLRCSPRSGDLSVYWYQQSLDQGLQFLIQYYNGEERAKGNILERFSAQQFPDLHSELNLSSLELGDSALYFCASSVAGQGLLGGYTFGSGTRLTVV.

This clone has more than one count but fewer than ten. CDR3 in DNA: TGCGCCAGCAGCTTCCAAGCGGGAGTGGGTGAGACCCAGTACTTC. Translation gives CASSFQAGVGETQYF. This chain connects TRBV5-1 to TRBJ2-5, with 8 positions matching TRBD2. After removal of 2 bases from V and 5 bases from J, the junction contained 8 bases not matched to a gene. This CDR3 is 15 amino acids long. Germline CDR1 and CDR2: SGHRS and YFSETQ.

The V gene is TRBV15, the J gene TRBJ1-2; 10 bases line up with TRBD1. The V and J ends lost 1 base and 3 bases, in that order; junction bases with no gene match: 5. The CDR3 is 16 amino acids. CDR1 LNHNV and CDR2 YYDKDF come from the germline V gene (reference sequence). CDR3: CATSRGGQGNYYGYTF. CDR3 nucleotide sequence: TGTGCCACCAGCAGAGGGGGACAGGGGAATTACTATGGCTACACCTTC.

This sequence joins TRBV15 and TRBJ1-6, with 7 nucleotides matching TRBD1. J gave up 7 bases and V 0 bases, and 6 bases lay outside the gene matches. This CDR3 is built from 16 residues. In germline, CDR1 is LNHNV, CDR2 YYDKDF (reference sequence). CDR3 sequence reads: CATSRDRGTVNSPLHF. CDR3 coding DNA: TGTGCCACCAGCAGAGATCGAGGGACAGTGAATTCACCCCTCCACTTT. Drawing the rest from reference TRBV15 and TRBJ1-6, the complete variable domain is DAMVIQNPRYQVTQFGKPVTLSCSQTLNHNVMYWYQQKSSQAPKLLFHYYDKDFNNEADTPDNFQSRRPNTSFCFLDIRSPGLGDTAMYLCATSRDRGTVNSPLHFGNGTRLTVT.

The chain couples TRBV7-2 to TRBJ2-1; 13 bases agree with TRBD2. The V gene end was trimmed by 5 bases and the J gene end by 4 bases; junction bases not matched to a gene: 2. The CDR3 spans 15 residues. Germline V CDR1 and CDR2: SGHTA, FQGNSA. This CDR3 reads CASSRTSGGYNEQFF. The CDR3 bases are TGTGCCAGCAGCCGGACTAGCGGGGGTTACAATGAGCAGTTCTTC.

This clone is a singleton in its sample. The V gene is TRBV7-2, the J gene TRBJ1-5; D perhaps matches TRBD1 (6 bases). Trimming cost V 5 bases and J 3 bases, with 11 bases left between them. Germline-derived CDR1 and CDR2 are SGHTA and FQGNSA. This CDR3 has 14 amino acids. The CDR3 DNA sequence: TGTGCCAGCAGCATCGACAGGAACAATCAGCCCCAGCATTTT. It yields the protein CASSIDRNNQPQHF.